These 19 T cell receptor beta chains came from one sample sequenced in a study of cytomegalovirus exposure and HLA in healthy donors. This PCR relied on a set of 60 Vbeta primers and 13 Jbeta primers. Assay used: immunoSEQ multiplex PCR; TCRdb lists only in-frame clones, some missing. The table records approximately 150,000 clones, about four fifths of them present only once. The sequenced sample was PBMCs. These receptors were taken from a man younger than 40 in good health and CMV-seronegative.

V and J are TRBV6-4 and TRBJ2-2; 8 bases line up with TRBD1. The CDR3 covers 15 residues. Germline lookup yields CDR1 MRHNA and CDR2 SNTAGT. With V trimmed by 2 bases and J by 4 bases, 3 bases remained unmatched. DNA of the CDR3: TGTGCCAGCAGTGACCAGGGGGCGAGCACCGGGGAGCTGTTTTTT. The encoded protein is CASSDQGASTGELFF.

The chain employs TRBV5-1 and TRBJ2-6; possible D gene TRBD1, 6 bases. Per germline, CDR1 SGHRS and CDR2 YFSETQ. V lost 0 bases, J lost 0 bases, and 16 bases lay in between. The CDR3 is 19 amino acids. The CDR3 DNA is TGCGCCAGCAGCTTGGCCCCAGGGGTACCCACCTCTGGGGCCAACGTCCTGACTTTC. Translating gives CASSLAPGVPTSGANVLTF.

The J gene is TRBJ1-5, the V gene TRBV7-9; maybe TRBD1 (5 bases). Trimming cost V 4 bases and J 7 bases, with 8 bases left between them. Germline V lookup: CDR1 SEHNR, CDR2 FQNEAQ (reference sequence). The CDR3 is made up of 12 amino acids. The DNA of the CDR3 is TGTGCCAGCAGCTCCGACAGCCAGCCCCAGCATTTT. It yields the protein CASSSDSQPQHF.

The chain is built from TRBV7-2 and TRBJ2-5; TRBD1 matches 11 bases. The V segment lost 3 bases and the J segment 5 bases; nucleotides outside the gene matches: 8. Looked up from germline, CDR1 is SGHTA and CDR2 is FQGNSA. The CDR3 length is 16 residues. The DNA for the CDR3 is TGTGCCAGCAGCTTCCTTGGACAGGGGGCCTGGGAGACCCAGTACTTC. Residues: CASSFLGQGAWETQYF.

The V gene is TRBV15, the J gene TRBJ1-1; D possibly corresponds to TRBD1 (5 bases). V was cut by 5 bases and J by 3 bases, with 16 bases left in between. Germline V gene data show CDR1 as LNHNV and CDR2 as YYDKDF (reference sequence). The CDR3 has 15 residues. CDR3 region: CATSLGGAEDTEAFF. CDR3 bases: TGTGCCACCAGCCTAGGAGGGGCTGAGGACACTGAAGCTTTCTTT.

Notes on this clone: This specimen includes other DNA sequences encoding the same CDR3. The chain carries TRBV2 and TRBJ2-7; perhaps TRBD2 as D (5 bases). The CDR3 runs 15 residues. Germline CDR1 is SNHLY and CDR2 is FYNNEI. The CDR3 loop reads CTNTVRAASSYEQYF. CDR3 in DNA: TGTACCAATACGGTGCGGGCGGCCAGCTCCTACGAGCAGTACTTC.

The chain employs TRBV30 and TRBJ2-5; a possible D gene is TRBD1 (6 bases). This CDR3 contains 14 residues. V lost 0 bases and J 0 bases, leaving 8 bases between the germline ends. CDR1 is GTSNPN, CDR2 SVGIG, per germline (reference sequence). CDR3 in amino acids: CAWSVGTNQETQYF. In DNA, the CDR3 is TGTGCCTGGAGTGTAGGGACAAACCAAGAGACCCAGTACTTC.

V and J are TRBV5-5 and TRBJ2-5, with 8 bases lining up with TRBD1. V shed 4 bases and J 1 base; nucleotides not matched to a gene: 9. Germline lookup yields CDR1 SGHKS and CDR2 YYEKEE (reference sequence). The CDR3 sequence is 16 residues long. CDR3 region: CASSPTRQGTQETQYF. DNA for the CDR3: TGTGCCAGCAGCCCAACAAGACAGGGGACCCAAGAGACCCAGTACTTC.

This clone was detected only once. The J gene is TRBJ2-3, the V gene TRBV9; D is uncertain. The V and J ends lost 0 bases and 3 bases respectively, with 11 bases between them. The CDR3 runs 15 residues. Per the germline V gene, CDR1 is SGDLS and CDR2 is YYNGEE. CDR3 in DNA: TGTGCCAGCAGCGTAGGAGGCGGTTGGACAGATACGCAGTATTTT. The encoded protein is CASSVGGGWTDTQYF.

This clone occurred a few times. The chain recombines TRBV21-1 with TRBJ2-2; TRBD2, as called in the table, went unchecked against the DNA. TRBV21-1 counts as a pseudogene. The CDR3 has 16 amino acids. CDR3 nucleotides: TGTGCCAGCAGCAAAATACACCGGTCGGGCACCGGGGAGCTGTTTTTT. Residues: CASSKIHRSGTGELFF.

The CDR3 loop is CSVEMGGGTEAFF. CDR3 sequence (DNA): TGCAGCGTTGAAATGGGAGGAGGCACTGAAGCTTTCTTT. The chain carries TRBV29-1 and TRBJ1-1; D is unresolved. Trimming took off 2 bases at V and 4 bases at J, with 11 bases between the two ends. The CDR3 covers 13 residues. CDR1 and CDR2 (germline): SQVTM, ANQGSEA.

In this sample, this clone turned up a few times. The rearrangement uses TRBV6-1 and TRBJ2-3; 9 bases line up with TRBD2. J gave up 2 bases and V 10 bases, and 7 bases lay outside the gene matches. The CDR3 has 14 residues. Per the germline V gene, CDR1 is MNHNS and CDR2 is SASEGT. The CDR3 nucleotides are TGTGCCACCACGACTAGCGGAAACACAGATACGCAGTATTTT. Translating gives CATTTSGNTDTQYF.

This chain links TRBV29-1 with TRBJ1-5, with D tentatively TRBD1 (5 bases). V was trimmed by 7 bases and J by 5 bases, leaving 21 bases between them. The CDR3 is made up of 15 amino acids. Germline values: CDR1 SQVTM, CDR2 ANQGSEA. The CDR3 region has the DNA TGCAGCGCTAGTTTAGGAGGGGCGACGGATCAGCCCCAGCATTTT. Protein: CSASLGGATDQPQHF. Drawing the rest from reference TRBV29-1 and TRBJ1-5, the complete variable domain is SAVISQKPSRDICQRGTSLTIQCQVDSQVTMMFWYRQQPGQSLTLIATANQGSEATYESGFVIDKFPISRPNLTFSTLTVSNMSPEDSSIYLCSASLGGATDQPQHFGDGTRLSIL.

The V call is TRBV5-1, the J call TRBJ1-2; no clear D. This CDR3 has 13 amino acids. Germline CDR1 SGHRS, CDR2 YFSETQ. The V gene lost 0 bases and the J gene lost 8 bases, with 11 bases spanning the gap. Here the CDR3 DNA reads TGCGCCAGCAGCTTGGGGCTAGAGTGGGGCTACACCTTC. The encoded protein is CASSLGLEWGYTF.

The chain joins TRBV19 to TRBJ1-1, with a possible D match to TRBD1 (6 bases). The CDR3 covers 12 residues. The V gene lost 6 bases and the J gene lost 6 bases, with 11 bases spanning the gap. Germline V gene sequence: CDR1 LNHDA, CDR2 SQIVND (reference sequence). CDR3 sequence reads: CASRQGRAEAFF. The CDR3 nucleotides are TGTGCCAGTAGACAGGGAAGGGCTGAAGCTTTCTTT.

This rearrangement joins TRBV28 to TRBJ2-7; a possible D gene is TRBD1 (5 bases). The CDR3 extends over 14 amino acids. V was cut by 7 bases and J by 1 base, with 14 bases left in between. Germline V lookup: CDR1 MDHEN, CDR2 SYDVKM. The DNA of the CDR3 is TGTGCCAGCACAAACAGGCCGCCTTCCTACGAGCAGTACTTC. It translates to CASTNRPPSYEQYF.

Remarks on this clone: Sequence at one end of the junction differs from germline and may be a read error. V is TRBV7-9 and J is TRBJ1-2, with 7 bases fitting TRBD1. This CDR3 spans 16 amino acids. Germline V lookup: CDR1 SEHNR, CDR2 FQNEAQ (reference sequence). The CDR3 spells CSSSLGITQGNYGYTF. Here the CDR3 DNA reads TGTTCCAGCAGCTTAGGCATTACACAGGGGAACTATGGCTACACCTTC.

The rearrangement links TRBV7-3 to TRBJ1-2; a weak D match, TRBD1 (6 bases). Trimming took off 3 bases at V and 2 bases at J, with 7 bases between the two ends. Germline lookup yields CDR1 SGHTA and CDR2 FQGTGA. This CDR3 comprises 13 residues. The CDR3 loop is CASSLGANYGYTF. The DNA of the CDR3 is TGTGCCAGCAGCTTGGGGGCAAACTATGGCTACACCTTC.

This clone has a handful of counts. The chain combines TRBV19 with TRBJ1-1; no clear D. The V gene's germline CDR1 is LNHDA and CDR2 SQIVND (reference sequence). The germline V and J ends were trimmed by 0 bases and 0 bases, with 11 bases remaining between them. The CDR3 contains 16 residues. This CDR3 is CASSIDVQLMNTEAFF. The CDR3 DNA is TGTGCCAGTAGTATAGACGTACAGCTCATGAACACTGAAGCTTTCTTT.